The sequence of this T cell receptor (beta chain) was determined in a study of blood T cell repertoires in COVID-19. Overall study context: Donors in the United States, Italy and Spain gave samples during acute or convalescent COVID-19. Sample material is recorded as cDNA or gDNA derived from T cells, B-cell-depleted T cells, or PBMCs.

Trimming removed 7 bases from V and 0 bases from J, with 18 bases in between. Germline V gene sequence: CDR1 SGHRS, CDR2 YFSETQ. The CDR3 has 16 residues. In the authors' workflow: Cell counts per sample came from amplifying reference gene primers. The data were produced by immunoSEQ multiplex PCR, yet TCRdb's version contains in-frame clones alone and is incomplete. V, J and clone size reflect that table, while D and trimming were determined from the DNA. The data show roughly 250,000 clones, over 70% seen once. This receptor was obtained from a woman older than 75 with acute or convalescent COVID-19. The sequenced sample was peripheral blood. This chain uses TRBV5-1 with TRBJ2-3; tentatively, D is TRBD2 (7 bases). CDR3 residues: CASYRGGAISTDTQYF. In nucleotides, the CDR3 is TGCGCCAGCTACCGAGGGGGGGCTATTAGCACAGATACGCAGTATTTT.